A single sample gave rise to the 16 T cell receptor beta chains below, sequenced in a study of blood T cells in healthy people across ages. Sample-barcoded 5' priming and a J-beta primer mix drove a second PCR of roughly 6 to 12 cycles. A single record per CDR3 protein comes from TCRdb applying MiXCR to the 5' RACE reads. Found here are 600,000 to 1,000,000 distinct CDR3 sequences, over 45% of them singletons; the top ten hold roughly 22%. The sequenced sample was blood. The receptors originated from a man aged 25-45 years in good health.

CDR3 sequence reads: CASSTRGEQYF. The CDR3 nucleotides read TGCGCCAGCAGCACCAGGGGCGAGCAGTACTTC. The chain is built from TRBV5-1 and TRBJ2-4; a weak D match, TRBD1 (6 bases). Matching the DNA end better, TRBJ2-7 makes the J call doubtful. CDR1 and CDR2 (germline): SGHRS, YFSETQ. The length of the CDR3 is 11 residues.

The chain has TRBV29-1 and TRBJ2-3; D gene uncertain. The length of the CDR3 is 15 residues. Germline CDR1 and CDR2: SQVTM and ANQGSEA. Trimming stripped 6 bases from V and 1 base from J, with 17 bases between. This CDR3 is CSVALGRFGTDTQYF. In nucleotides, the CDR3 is TGCAGCGTCGCTTTGGGCCGATTCGGCACAGATACGCAGTATTTT.

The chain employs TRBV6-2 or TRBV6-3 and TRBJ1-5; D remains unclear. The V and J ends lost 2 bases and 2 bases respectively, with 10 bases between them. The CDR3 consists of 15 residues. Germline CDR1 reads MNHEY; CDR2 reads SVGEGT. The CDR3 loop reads CASSYHLEGNQPQHF. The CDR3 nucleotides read TGTGCCAGCAGTTACCACTTGGAGGGCAATCAGCCCCAGCATTTT.

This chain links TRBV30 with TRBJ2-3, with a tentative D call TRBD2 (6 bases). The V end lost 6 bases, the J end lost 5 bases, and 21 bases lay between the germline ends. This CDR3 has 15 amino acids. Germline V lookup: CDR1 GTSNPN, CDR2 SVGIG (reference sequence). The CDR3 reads CACPEAGRTQDTQYF. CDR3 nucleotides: TGTGCCTGCCCTGAGGCAGGGAGGACACAAGATACGCAGTATTTT.

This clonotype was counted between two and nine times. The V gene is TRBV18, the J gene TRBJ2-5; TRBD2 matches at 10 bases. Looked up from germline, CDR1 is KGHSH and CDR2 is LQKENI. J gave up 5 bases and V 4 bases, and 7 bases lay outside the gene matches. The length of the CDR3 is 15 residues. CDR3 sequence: CASSLGTSGIETQYF. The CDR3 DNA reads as TGTGCCAGCTCACTAGGTACTAGCGGGATCGAGACCCAGTACTTC.

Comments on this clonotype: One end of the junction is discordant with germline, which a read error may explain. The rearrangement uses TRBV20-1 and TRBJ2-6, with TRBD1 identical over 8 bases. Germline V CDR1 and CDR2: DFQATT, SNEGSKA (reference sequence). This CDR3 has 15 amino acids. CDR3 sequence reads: CSAQAGGSGASVLTF. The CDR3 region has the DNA TGCAGTGCTCAAGCAGGGGGCTCTGGGGCCAGCGTCCTGACTTTC.

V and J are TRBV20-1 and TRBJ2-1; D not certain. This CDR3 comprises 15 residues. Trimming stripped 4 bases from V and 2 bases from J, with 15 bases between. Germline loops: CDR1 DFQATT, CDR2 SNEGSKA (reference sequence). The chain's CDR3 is CSANTVRSPYNEQFF. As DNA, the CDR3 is TGCAGTGCTAATACAGTTAGGTCCCCCTACAATGAGCAGTTCTTC.

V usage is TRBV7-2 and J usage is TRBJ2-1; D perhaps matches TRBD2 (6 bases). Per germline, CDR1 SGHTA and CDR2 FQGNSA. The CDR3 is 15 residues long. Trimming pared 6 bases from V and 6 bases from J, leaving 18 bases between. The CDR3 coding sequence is TGTGCCAGCAGTACCGGGGGAACCGGGGGCAATGAGCAGTTCTTC. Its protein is CASSTGGTGGNEQFF.

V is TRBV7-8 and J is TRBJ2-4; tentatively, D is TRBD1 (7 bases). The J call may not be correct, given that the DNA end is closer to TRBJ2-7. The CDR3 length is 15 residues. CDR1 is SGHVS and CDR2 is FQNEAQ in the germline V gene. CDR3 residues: CASSADRRGPYEQYF. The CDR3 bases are TGTGCCAGCAGCGCGGACAGGCGGGGACCCTACGAGCAGTACTTC.

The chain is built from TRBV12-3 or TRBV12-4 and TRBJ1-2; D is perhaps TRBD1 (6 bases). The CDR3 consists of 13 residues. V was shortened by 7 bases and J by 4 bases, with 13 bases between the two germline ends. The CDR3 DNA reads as TGTGCCAGCACCGAGGGGGATCCCTATGGCTACACCTTC. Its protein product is CASTEGDPYGYTF.

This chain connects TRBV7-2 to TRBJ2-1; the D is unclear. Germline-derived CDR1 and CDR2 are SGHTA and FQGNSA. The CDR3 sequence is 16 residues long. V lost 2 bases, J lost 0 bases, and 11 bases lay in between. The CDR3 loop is CASSLTSASSYNEQFF. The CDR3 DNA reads TGTGCCAGCAGCTTAACCTCTGCCAGCTCCTACAATGAGCAGTTCTTC.

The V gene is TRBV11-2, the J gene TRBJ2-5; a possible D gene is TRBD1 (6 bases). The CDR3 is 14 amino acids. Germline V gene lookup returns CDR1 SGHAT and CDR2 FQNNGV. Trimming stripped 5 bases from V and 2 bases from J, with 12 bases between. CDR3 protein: CASSPIQGQETQYF. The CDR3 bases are TGTGCCAGCAGCCCAATTCAGGGGCAAGAGACCCAGTACTTC.

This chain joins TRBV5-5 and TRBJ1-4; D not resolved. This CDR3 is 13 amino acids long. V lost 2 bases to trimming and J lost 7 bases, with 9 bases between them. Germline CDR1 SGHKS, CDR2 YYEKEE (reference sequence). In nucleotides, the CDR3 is TGTGCCAGCAGCTTCCCGGAGAGTGAAAAACTGTTTTTT. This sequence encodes CASSFPESEKLFF.

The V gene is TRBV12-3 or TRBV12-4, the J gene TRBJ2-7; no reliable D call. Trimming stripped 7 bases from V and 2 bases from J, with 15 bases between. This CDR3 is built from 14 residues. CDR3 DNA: TGTGCCAGCACCCCTCCCAACAGCCCCTACGAGCAGTACTTC. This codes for CASTPPNSPYEQYF.

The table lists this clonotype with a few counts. The CDR3 DNA follows: TGTGCCACCAGCAGAGATCACGGGTCCGAGACCCAGTACTTC. Encoded protein: CATSRDHGSETQYF. The chain uses TRBV15 and TRBJ2-5; no clear D. The CDR3 spans 14 residues. The V end was cut by 0 bases, the J end by 5 bases, with 10 bases between. The germline CDR1 and CDR2 sequences are LNHNV and YYDKDF (reference sequence).

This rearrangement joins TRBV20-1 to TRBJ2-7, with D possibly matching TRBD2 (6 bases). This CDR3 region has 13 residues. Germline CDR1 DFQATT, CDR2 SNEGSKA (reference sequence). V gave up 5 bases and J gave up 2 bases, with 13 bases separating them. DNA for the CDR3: TGCAGTGCTGGGTGGGACTTAACCTACGAGCAGTACTTC. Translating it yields CSAGWDLTYEQYF.